Detailed here is one T cell receptor (beta chain). What it binds is unknown. The repertoire was sequenced with immunoSEQ multiplex PCR; TCRdb's copy has only in-frame clones and lacks some. The data contain 95,000 to 100,000 clones, around 86% of them singletons. The germline V gene has CDR1 SGHAT and CDR2 FQNNGV. The CDR3 runs to 14 residues. V was trimmed by 1 base and J by 3 bases, leaving 9 bases between them. This entry belongs to a study of graft-versus-host responses after intestinal transplantation. Study context: Transplants given to recipients were multivisceral, liver-intestinal, or isolated intestinal. The study gave all recipients anti-thymocyte globulin induction, then tacrolimus and steroids for approximately 3 years. General study results and limits: Marrow from the recipient contained GvH clones, some of which had appeared first in ileum or blood. Those patients showing graft-donor T cell macrochimerism displayed high graft-versus-host to host-versus-graft clonal ratios in allografts.

This sample comprised PBMCs, obtained 255 days after intestinal transplant. The chain employs TRBV11-2 and TRBJ2-5; D ambiguous. The source of this sequence is a human patient who received an intestinal transplant, so some T cells may come from the graft donor. Written as DNA, the CDR3 is TGTGCCAGCAGCTTAGGACCGCCCGAAGAGACCCAGTACTTC. This gives the protein CASSLGPPEETQYF.